This entry lists 30 T cell receptor beta chains sequenced from one sample in a study of T cell responses to AZD1222 COVID-19 vaccine. Only in-frame clones appear in the TCRdb table, and some are missing; sequencing was by immunoSEQ multiplex PCR. This sample carries around 140,000 clones, approximately 86% of them seen once, and the ten largest clones take roughly 5.2%. Sequenced material: peripheral blood, taken 28 days after the second dose of the MenACWY control vaccine. All receptors come from an adult who received the MenACWY meningococcal vaccine as a control.

Notes on this clone: Other DNA sequences within the sample encode an identical CDR3. The V gene is TRBV5-1, the J gene TRBJ2-7, with D maybe TRBD1 (6 bases). CDR1 SGHRS and CDR2 YFSETQ come from the germline V gene. V was shortened by 0 bases and J by 1 base, with 8 bases between the two germline ends. This CDR3 is 14 amino acids long. Written as DNA, the CDR3 is TGCGCCAGCAGCTTGGCAGGGGCTTCCTACGAGCAGTACTTC. It translates to CASSLAGASYEQYF.

This clone showed up just once. The rearrangement links TRBV27 to TRBJ1-6; a weak D match, TRBD1 (5 bases). This CDR3 has 17 residues. The germline V gene encodes CDR1 MNHEY and CDR2 SMNVEV (reference sequence). The V and J ends lost 2 bases and 0 bases respectively, with 11 bases between them. The CDR3 region is CASSLTGRSSYNSPLHF. In DNA, the CDR3 is TGTGCCAGCAGTTTAACGGGACGGAGCTCCTATAATTCACCCCTCCACTTT.

This chain uses TRBV2 with TRBJ1-4; TRBD1 agrees at 7 bases. The CDR3 covers 14 residues. The V gene's germline CDR1 is SNHLY and CDR2 FYNNEI. The ends lost 5 bases at V and 3 bases at J; junction bases unmatched: 3. CDR3 protein: CASSPDRSNEKLFF. The CDR3 nucleotides are TGTGCCAGCAGTCCGGACAGGTCTAATGAAAAACTGTTTTTT. The whole variable domain, remainder taken from reference TRBV2 and TRBJ1-4, is EPEVTQTPSHQVTQMGQEVILRCVPISNHLYFYWYRQILGQKVEFLVSFYNNEISEKSEIFDDQFSVERPDGSNFTLKIRSTKLEDSAMYFCASSPDRSNEKLFFGSGTQLSVL.

J is TRBJ2-7 and V is TRBV28; TRBD1 is a possible D gene (5 bases). The V gene's germline CDR1 is MDHEN and CDR2 SYDVKM. Trimming shortened V by 2 bases and J by 0 bases, and 11 bases separated the two germline ends. CDR3 size: 15 residues. CDR3 sequence: CASSLIRTLSYEQYF. As DNA, the CDR3 is TGTGCCAGCAGTTTAATCCGGACACTCTCCTACGAGCAGTACTTC.

The chain combines TRBV9 with TRBJ1-2; tentatively, D is TRBD1 (5 bases). With 4 bases removed from V and 8 bases from J, the gap between germline ends came to 18 bases. CDR3 length equals 14 residues. Per the germline V gene, CDR1 is SGDLS and CDR2 is YYNGEE. CDR3 residues: CASSLLPRGSGYTF. CDR3 DNA sequence: TGTGCCAGCAGCCTCCTTCCAAGGGGCAGCGGCTACACCTTC.

The chain is built from TRBV9 and TRBJ2-1; D might be TRBD2 (5 bases). V lost 3 bases and J 7 bases, leaving 23 bases between the germline ends. The CDR3 contains 17 residues. Germline V gene sequence: CDR1 SGDLS, CDR2 YYNGEE. This chain's CDR3 is CASSASPQRRLRNEQFF. CDR3 sequence (DNA): TGTGCCAGCAGCGCCTCCCCCCAGCGGAGGCTAAGAAATGAGCAGTTCTTC.

V gene TRBV19 combines with J gene TRBJ1-2, with D unresolved. This CDR3 is 13 amino acids long. From germline, CDR1 is LNHDA and CDR2 SQIVND (reference sequence). V was clipped by 7 bases and J by 8 bases, with 17 bases between them. CDR3 DNA: TGTGCCAGTAACGACCCACAATTTTCCGGCTACACCTTC. This gives the protein CASNDPQFSGYTF.

The V gene is TRBV19, the J gene TRBJ2-1; 10 bases align to TRBD2. The V segment lost 5 bases and the J segment 2 bases; nucleotides outside the gene matches: 9. CDR1 LNHDA and CDR2 SQIVND come from the germline V gene (reference sequence). The CDR3 is 17 residues long. The CDR3 DNA is TGTGCCAGTAGTTCCCCCGGGACTAGCGTAACCTACAATGAGCAGTTCTTC. It encodes CASSSPGTSVTYNEQFF.

This clone appeared a single time. V usage is TRBV4-2 and J usage is TRBJ2-7; D may be TRBD1 or TRBD2 (5 bases each). The CDR3 extends over 15 amino acids. Germline CDR1 and CDR2: LGHNA and YNFKEQ. The germline V and J ends were trimmed by 0 bases and 2 bases, with 11 bases remaining between them. The CDR3 nucleotides read TGTGCCAGCAGCCAAGATTGGGGGAGCCCCTACGAGCAGTACTTC. This sequence encodes CASSQDWGSPYEQYF.

The genes are TRBV6-5 and TRBJ1-2; 7 bases agree with TRBD1. The CDR3 totals 15 residues. Trimming removed 6 bases from V and 2 bases from J; junction bases left unmatched: 9. Germline V gene data show CDR1 as MNHEY and CDR2 as SVGAGI. The CDR3 region is CASRPGQRGNYGYTF. The CDR3 region has the DNA TGTGCCAGCAGGCCGGGACAGAGGGGGAACTATGGCTACACCTTC.

V usage is TRBV7-2 and J usage is TRBJ2-4; D may be TRBD2 (5 bases). V shed 3 bases and J shed 5 bases, with 17 bases lying between them. This CDR3 is built from 16 residues. Germline values: CDR1 SGHTA, CDR2 FQGNSA. This CDR3 is CASSFPSGVGENIQYF. The CDR3 coding sequence is TGTGCCAGCAGCTTCCCGAGCGGAGTGGGAGAAAACATTCAGTACTTC.

The V gene is TRBV24-1, the J gene TRBJ2-5; no reliable D call. This CDR3 has 11 residues. The V end lost 4 bases, the J end lost 3 bases, and 2 bases lay between the germline ends. The germline V gene has CDR1 KGHDR and CDR2 SFDVKD. Written as DNA, the CDR3 is TGTGCCACCAGTGACGAAGAGACCCAGTACTTC. Translated, it gives CATSDEETQYF.

This chain joins TRBV5-1 and TRBJ1-1; D is possibly TRBD1 (5 bases). The CDR3 has 14 residues. Trimming stripped 5 bases from V and 4 bases from J, with 15 bases between. The germline V gene encodes CDR1 SGHRS and CDR2 YFSETQ. The CDR3 here is CASRMGERSTEAFF. CDR3 nucleotide sequence: TGCGCCAGCAGGATGGGGGAGCGGAGCACTGAAGCTTTCTTT.

The J gene is TRBJ2-7, the V gene TRBV13; D unresolved. This CDR3 is built from 13 residues. V was cut by 4 bases and J by 7 bases, with 14 bases left in between. Germline CDR1 is PRHDT and CDR2 is FYEKMQ (reference sequence). Here the CDR3 reads CASSSTPQAEQYF. The CDR3 DNA reads TGTGCCAGCAGCTCGACCCCCCAGGCAGAGCAGTACTTC.

The chain recombines TRBV25-1 with TRBJ1-2; no firm D call. Germline assignment: CDR1 MGHDK and CDR2 SYGVNS. CDR3 length: 11 amino acids. The V end was cut by 6 bases, the J end by 7 bases, with 9 bases between. Here the CDR3 DNA reads TGTGCCAGCAGAGACACCGGTGGCTACACCTTC. Protein sequence: CASRDTGGYTF.

This clone was counted once. A read error may explain this, as a much larger clone is one base away. This chain joins TRBV3-1 (or the pseudogene TRBV3-2) and TRBJ2-7; TRBD1 matches at 7 bases. J was trimmed by 0 bases and V by 4 bases; bases with no gene match: 0. The CDR3 has 13 amino acids. From germline, CDR1 is LGHDT and CDR2 YNNKEL (reference sequence). CDR3 amino acids: CASSRDSSYEQYF. CDR3 DNA sequence: TGTGCCAGCAGCCGGGACAGCTCCTACGAGCAGTACTTC.

The J gene is TRBJ2-7, the V gene TRBV4-3; 9 bases are shared with TRBD1. Germline-derived CDR1 and CDR2 are LGHNA and YSLEER. V trimming: 3 bases; J trimming: 1 base; junction bases outside the gene matches: 4. This CDR3 contains 15 residues. The CDR3 loop is CASSHRTGASYEQYF. DNA of the CDR3: TGCGCCAGCAGCCACCGGACAGGGGCGTCCTACGAGCAGTACTTC.

This clone was counted only a few times. The CDR3 reads CASRGAGSEAFF. The CDR3 DNA reads TGTGCCAGCAGAGGCGCGGGAAGTGAAGCTTTCTTT. The chain carries TRBV5-5 and TRBJ1-1; D call uncertain. Trimming removed 5 bases at V and 7 bases at J, with 12 bases between. The CDR3 extends over 12 amino acids. Germline values: CDR1 SGHKS, CDR2 YYEKEE (reference sequence).

The table lists this clone with a few counts. The chain employs TRBV7-2 and TRBJ1-1; D perhaps matches TRBD1 (5 bases). Germline CDR1 and CDR2: SGHTA and FQGNSA. The CDR3 is made up of 14 amino acids. The V and J ends lost 2 bases and 7 bases respectively, with 14 bases between them. The CDR3: CASSLMGGKGEAFF. The DNA of the CDR3 is TGTGCCAGCAGCTTAATGGGGGGGAAAGGTGAAGCTTTCTTT.

The gene calls are TRBV19 and TRBJ2-3, with a possible D match to TRBD2 (5 bases). With 7 bases removed from V and 0 bases from J, the gap between germline ends came to 11 bases. The CDR3 has 14 amino acids. The germline gives CDR1 LNHDA, CDR2 SQIVND (reference sequence). The CDR3 DNA is TGTGCCAGTACAACTAGGTTAAGCACAGATACGCAGTATTTT. Its translation: CASTTRLSTDTQYF.

The CDR3 here is CASSLSGSNNEQFF. As DNA, the CDR3 is TGTGCCAGCAGCTTGAGCGGCTCTAACAATGAGCAGTTCTTC. This sequence joins TRBV7-2 and TRBJ2-1; weak D call: TRBD2 (5 bases). V was clipped by 3 bases and J by 5 bases, with 11 bases between them. The CDR3 sequence is 14 residues long. CDR1 and CDR2 from the germline V gene are SGHTA and FQGNSA.

In this sample, this clone turned up once. This chain links TRBV21-1 with TRBJ1-1. TRBV21-1 counts as a pseudogene. The CDR3 runs to 13 residues. The CDR3 DNA reads as TGTGCCAGCAGCGAGGGATTGAACACTGAAGCTTTCTTT. It translates to CASSEGLNTEAFF.

This clone was seen a few times. The chain carries TRBV29-1 and TRBJ2-1; 7 positions match TRBD1. This CDR3 is built from 15 residues. V lost 3 bases, J lost 8 bases, and 13 bases stayed unmatched. CDR1 and CDR2 from the germline V gene are SQVTM and ANQGSEA. For the CDR3, the DNA is TGCAGCGTTGAGAGGGGATCCACAGGGGACGATGAGCAGTTCTTC. Amino acid sequence: CSVERGSTGDDEQFF.

The rearrangement joins TRBV7-2 to TRBJ2-1, with 10 bases that match TRBD2. The CDR3 covers 14 residues. Germline CDR1 and CDR2: SGHTA and FQGNSA. After removal of 4 bases from V and 12 bases from J, the junction contained 9 bases not matched to a gene. The CDR3 region is CASSSSGRGGPQFF. The CDR3 nucleotides read TGTGCCAGCAGCTCCAGCGGGAGGGGGGGTCCGCAGTTCTTC.

This sequence joins TRBV7-8 and TRBJ1-2; D is ambiguous. The CDR3 is 13 amino acids. Trimming shortened V by 2 bases and J by 6 bases, and 10 bases separated the two germline ends. Per germline, CDR1 SGHVS and CDR2 FQNEAQ. The CDR3 protein is CASSLSSEDGYTF. The CDR3 nucleotides are TGTGCCAGCAGCTTAAGTTCAGAGGATGGCTACACCTTC. The full variable domain, its missing parts supplied by reference TRBV7-8 and TRBJ1-2, is GAGVSQSPRYKVAKRGQDVALRCDPISGHVSLFWYQQALGQGPEFLTYFQNEAQLDKSGLPSDRFFAERPEGSVSTLKIQRTQQEDSAVYLCASSLSSEDGYTFGSGTRLTVV.

The rearrangement links TRBV19 to TRBJ1-4, with a weak D call TRBD1 (5 bases). This CDR3 region has 14 residues. V was pared by 5 bases and J by 5 bases, with 12 bases between. CDR1 and CDR2 from the germline V gene are LNHDA and SQIVND (reference sequence). CDR3 DNA sequence: TGTGCCAGTAGTGTCGGGACTCTCAATGAAAAACTGTTTTTT. Translation: CASSVGTLNEKLFF.

V is TRBV6-1 and J is TRBJ2-2; unclear D gene. CDR3 length: 14 residues. CDR1 is MNHNS, CDR2 SASEGT, per germline. The V and J ends lost 0 bases and 4 bases respectively, with 6 bases between them. CDR3 sequence (DNA): TGTGCCAGCAGTGAAGCGCCGGGCACCGGGGAGCTGTTTTTT. Translated, it gives CASSEAPGTGELFF.

This clone has just a few counts. The genes are TRBV3-1 (or the pseudogene TRBV3-2) and TRBJ2-7; 8 bases align to TRBD1. Germline V lookup: CDR1 LGHDT, CDR2 YNNKEL (reference sequence). The CDR3 spans 16 residues. V gave up 6 bases and J gave up 4 bases; unmatched junction bases: 14. The CDR3, as DNA: TGTGCCAGCAGTCCGAGGGGGCAGGGGGCTCTGTACGAGCAGTACTTC. It is translated as CASSPRGQGALYEQYF.

The chain is built from TRBV7-8 and TRBJ2-1, with D hard to call. Germline V gives CDR1 SGHVS, CDR2 FQNEAQ. This CDR3 has 17 amino acids. The V end was cut by 1 base, the J end by 6 bases, with 19 bases between. The CDR3 loop reads CASSLGRVGRASNEQFF. Here the CDR3 DNA reads TGTGCCAGCAGCTTAGGTAGGGTGGGAAGGGCGTCCAATGAGCAGTTCTTC.

The V call is TRBV29-1, the J call TRBJ2-2; D not resolved. The CDR3 covers 12 residues. Germline V gene data show CDR1 as SQVTM and CDR2 as ANQGSEA. DNA of the CDR3: TGCACGTTTAGCATAGCCACCGGGGAGCTGTTTTTT. It yields the protein CTFSIATGELFF.